A selection of T cell receptor beta chains follows, all from one sample in a study of blood T cell repertoires in COVID-19. Libraries were prepared by immunoSEQ multiplex PCR; TCRdb keeps only in-frame clonotypes and omits some of them. The profile shows around 300,000 clones, 70% to 90% of them singletons. Sequenced input: peripheral blood. The source of these receptors is a woman in her seventies with acute or convalescent COVID-19. Each CDR3 is given with its conserved first and last residue. Fields, in order: V gene, D gene, J gene, clone size, CDR3 protein, CDR3 DNA. D genes are given only for firm matches. Some rows mark clone size as missing; the rest say once, few, many or name a class of expanded clone.

v_gene: TRBV6-5; d_gene: TRBD1; j_gene: TRBJ2-1; abundance: .; CDR3aa: CASRAGTESNEQFF; CDR3nt: TGTGCCAGCAGGGCTGGGACAGAATCAAATGAGCAGTTCTTC
v_gene: TRBV6-5; d_gene: TRBD1; j_gene: TRBJ1-6; abundance: .; CDR3aa: CASRGQGWNSPLHF; CDR3nt: TGTGCCAGCAGGGGACAGGGGTGGAATTCACCCCTCCACTTT
v_gene: TRBV2; d_gene: .; j_gene: TRBJ2-1; abundance: .; CDR3aa: CASSTGLEQFF; CDR3nt: TGTGCCAGCAGTACGGGATTGGAGCAGTTCTTC
v_gene: TRBV20-1; d_gene: TRBD1; j_gene: TRBJ1-1; abundance: .; CDR3aa: CSAITGAEAFF; CDR3nt: TGCAGTGCTATCACAGGGGCTGAAGCTTTCTTT
v_gene: TRBV2; d_gene: .; j_gene: TRBJ2-7; abundance: once; CDR3aa: CASSPTGGVYEQYF; CDR3nt: TGTGCCAGCAGTCCCACAGGGGGGGTCTACGAGCAGTACTTC
v_gene: TRBV5-1; d_gene: .; j_gene: TRBJ2-7; abundance: .; CDR3aa: CASTREDIYYEQYF; CDR3nt: TGCGCCAGTACACGTGAGGACATTTACTACGAGCAGTACTTC
v_gene: TRBV3-1/TRBV3-2; d_gene: TRBD1; j_gene: TRBJ1-1; abundance: .; CDR3aa: CASSQATGSGEAFF; CDR3nt: TGTGCCAGCAGCCAAGCGACAGGGTCGGGTGAAGCTTTCTTT
v_gene: TRBV6-1; d_gene: .; j_gene: TRBJ2-5; abundance: once; CDR3aa: CASSEEGDLGTQYF; CDR3nt: TGTGCCAGCAGTGAAGAGGGGGACCTCGGTACCCAGTACTTC
v_gene: TRBV13; d_gene: .; j_gene: TRBJ1-2; abundance: .; CDR3aa: CASSLGGTAYGYTF; CDR3nt: TGTGCCAGCAGCTTGGGCGGGACGGCCTATGGCTACACCTTC
v_gene: TRBV5-1; d_gene: .; j_gene: TRBJ2-5; abundance: .; CDR3aa: CASSATSSEETQYF; CDR3nt: TGCGCCAGCAGCGCAACTAGCTCCGAAGAGACCCAGTACTTC
v_gene: TRBV5-1; d_gene: TRBD1; j_gene: TRBJ2-1; abundance: .; CDR3aa: CASGTGTGFYNEQFF; CDR3nt: TGCGCCAGTGGTACCGGGACAGGGTTTTACAATGAGCAGTTCTTC
v_gene: TRBV5-1; d_gene: .; j_gene: TRBJ1-1; abundance: .; CDR3aa: CASSSRGIDTEAFF; CDR3nt: TGCGCCAGCAGCTCTCGCGGAATCGACACTGAAGCTTTCTTT
v_gene: TRBV11-2; d_gene: .; j_gene: TRBJ2-7; abundance: .; CDR3aa: CASSYRQVLGEQYF; CDR3nt: TGTGCCAGCAGCTACCGACAGGTCTTGGGCGAGCAGTACTTC
v_gene: TRBV5-8; d_gene: .; j_gene: TRBJ1-3; abundance: .; CDR3aa: CASSLLPVSSGNTIYF; CDR3nt: TGTGCCAGCAGCTTGTTACCGGTGAGCTCTGGAAACACCATATATTTT
v_gene: TRBV27; d_gene: .; j_gene: TRBJ1-5; abundance: few; CDR3aa: CASSRQTNQPQHF; CDR3nt: TGTGCCAGCAGTAGACAGACAAATCAGCCCCAGCATTTT
v_gene: TRBV10-3; d_gene: TRBD1; j_gene: TRBJ1-2; abundance: .; CDR3aa: CAIRGTGRDYGYTF; CDR3nt: TGTGCCATCAGGGGGACAGGGCGGGACTATGGCTACACCTTC
v_gene: TRBV7-8; d_gene: TRBD2; j_gene: TRBJ2-7; abundance: .; CDR3aa: CASSLGTFGGDEQYF; CDR3nt: TGTGCCAGCAGCTTAGGGACATTCGGGGGGGACGAGCAGTACTTC
v_gene: TRBV4-2; d_gene: TRBD2; j_gene: TRBJ2-3; abundance: .; CDR3aa: CASSQEIYSSGGTTDTQYF; CDR3nt: TGTGCCAGCAGCCAAGAGATTTATTCAAGCGGGGGGACCACAGATACGCAGTATTTT
v_gene: TRBV18; d_gene: .; j_gene: TRBJ1-1; abundance: .; CDR3aa: CASSPVSGQNTEAFF; CDR3nt: TGTGCCAGCTCACCGGTCTCGGGACAGAACACTGAAGCTTTCTTT
v_gene: TRBV4-1; d_gene: .; j_gene: TRBJ2-7; abundance: .; CDR3aa: CASSQPRDTRSYEQYF; CDR3nt: TGCGCCAGCAGCCAACCCCGGGACACCAGATCCTACGAGCAGTACTTC
v_gene: TRBV14; d_gene: .; j_gene: TRBJ2-1; abundance: once; CDR3aa: CASSQDPPYYSLSYNEQFF; CDR3nt: TGTGCCAGCAGCCAAGATCCCCCATACTACTCCCTCTCCTACAATGAGCAGTTCTTC
v_gene: TRBV7-9; d_gene: .; j_gene: TRBJ1-2; abundance: .; CDR3aa: CASSLALRGYTF; CDR3nt: TGTGCCAGCAGCTTAGCGCTGCGAGGCTACACCTTC
v_gene: TRBV5-6; d_gene: .; j_gene: TRBJ1-2; abundance: .; CDR3aa: CASSLDRVGGYTF; CDR3nt: TGTGCCAGCAGCTTGGACAGGGTCGGTGGCTACACCTTC
v_gene: TRBV27; d_gene: TRBD2; j_gene: TRBJ2-7; abundance: .; CDR3aa: CASSLGGGGTYEQYF; CDR3nt: TGTGCCAGCAGTTTAGGCGGGGGTGGGACCTACGAGCAGTACTTC
v_gene: TRBV3-1/TRBV3-2; d_gene: .; j_gene: TRBJ2-7; abundance: .; CDR3aa: CASSHRTGNEQYF; CDR3nt: TGTGCCAGCAGCCACCGAACAGGGAACGAGCAGTACTTC
v_gene: TRBV5-1; d_gene: TRBD1; j_gene: TRBJ1-1; abundance: .; CDR3aa: CASSYGTGGFEAFF; CDR3nt: TGCGCCAGCAGCTACGGGACAGGGGGGTTTGAAGCTTTCTTT
v_gene: TRBV5-5; d_gene: .; j_gene: TRBJ1-1; abundance: .; CDR3aa: CASSWGDTEAFF; CDR3nt: TGTGCCAGCAGCTGGGGGGACACTGAAGCTTTCTTT